The entry that follows covers one T cell receptor (beta chain) sequence. What it binds is unknown. The V gene end was trimmed by 5 bases and the J gene end by 5 bases; junction bases not matched to a gene: 8. Per the germline V gene, CDR1 is SEHNR and CDR2 is FQNEAQ (reference sequence). CDR3 length: 14 residues. The data stem from a study of cytomegalovirus exposure and HLA in healthy donors. The study, taken as a whole, reports: Later work found most CMV-associated TCR beta chains apparently HLA-restricted. TRBV6-2, TRBV6-3 and some other V segments were unresolvable in 87-base-pair reads. There were a few CMV-associated chains whose specificity for CMV antigens was confirmed in vitro.

The PCR ran on 60 Vbeta and 13 Jbeta primers. Assay: immunoSEQ multiplex PCR; the TCRdb copy retains only in-frame clones and omits some. Reported are tens of thousands of clones; the ten largest clones contain approximately 5%. Material for sequencing was PBMCs. The sequence was collected from a man aged 25 to 45 in good health and CMV-seropositive. V gene TRBV7-9 combines with J gene TRBJ2-7, with TRBD2 matching over 8 bases. The CDR3 DNA reads TGTGCCAGCAGCCAATCCGGGACTAGGGACGAGCAGTACTTC. It is translated as CASSQSGTRDEQYF.